Detailed here is one T cell receptor (beta chain). The data were produced by immunoSEQ multiplex PCR, yet TCRdb's version contains in-frame clones alone and is incomplete. The sample lists around 62,000 clones, 90% occurring once. Germline CDR1 reads ENHRY; CDR2 reads SYGVKD. The CDR3 extends over 14 amino acids. V gave up 0 bases and J gave up 4 bases, with 7 bases separating them. This sample is drawn from a study of T cell changes during pregnancy in multiple sclerosis. The genes are TRBV10-3 and TRBJ1-5, with D maybe TRBD1 (6 bases). The clonotype originates from a female donor in good health, enrolled as a control in a pregnancy study. Sequenced here: peripheral blood, sampled in the second trimester of pregnancy. CDR3 sequence: CAISESQGNQPQHF. The CDR3 region has the DNA TGTGCCATCAGTGAGTCCCAGGGGAATCAGCCCCAGCATTTT.